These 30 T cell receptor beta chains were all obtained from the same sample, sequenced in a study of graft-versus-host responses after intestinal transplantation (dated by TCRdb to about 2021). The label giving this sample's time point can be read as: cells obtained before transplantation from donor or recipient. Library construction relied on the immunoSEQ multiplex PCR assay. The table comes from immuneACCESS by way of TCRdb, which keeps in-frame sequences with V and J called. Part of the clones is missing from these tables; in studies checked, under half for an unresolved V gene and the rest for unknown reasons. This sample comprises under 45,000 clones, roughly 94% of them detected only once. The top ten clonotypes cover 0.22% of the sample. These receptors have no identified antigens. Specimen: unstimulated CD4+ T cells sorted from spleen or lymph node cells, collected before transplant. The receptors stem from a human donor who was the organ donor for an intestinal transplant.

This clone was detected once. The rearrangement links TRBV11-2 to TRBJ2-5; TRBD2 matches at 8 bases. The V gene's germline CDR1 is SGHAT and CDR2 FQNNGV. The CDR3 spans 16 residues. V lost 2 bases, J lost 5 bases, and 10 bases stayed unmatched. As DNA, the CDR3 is TGTGCCAGCAGCTTACTTACGACGGGGGGGCTCGAGACCCAGTACTTC. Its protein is CASSLLTTGGLETQYF.

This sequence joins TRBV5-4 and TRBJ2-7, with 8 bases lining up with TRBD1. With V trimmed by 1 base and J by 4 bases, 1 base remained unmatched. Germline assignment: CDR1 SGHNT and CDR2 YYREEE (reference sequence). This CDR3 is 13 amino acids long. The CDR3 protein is CASSLTGGYEQYF. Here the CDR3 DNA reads TGTGCCAGCAGCTTGACAGGGGGTTACGAGCAGTACTTC.

The CDR3 DNA reads TGTGCCAGCAGCCTGTCTGCAGGTAGCAATCAGCCCCAGCATTTT. Translating gives CASSLSAGSNQPQHF. This chain links TRBV7-2 with TRBJ1-5; D not resolved. Between the trimmed V and J ends, which lost 5 bases and 0 bases, there was a span of 11 bases. CDR3 length equals 15 residues. CDR1 is SGHTA, CDR2 FQGNSA, per germline.

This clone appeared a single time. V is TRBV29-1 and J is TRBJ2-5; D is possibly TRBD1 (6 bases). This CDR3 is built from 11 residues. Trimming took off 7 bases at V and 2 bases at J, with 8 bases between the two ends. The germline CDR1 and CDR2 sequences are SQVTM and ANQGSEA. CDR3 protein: CSAGTQETQYF. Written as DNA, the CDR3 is TGCAGCGCCGGGACACAAGAGACCCAGTACTTC. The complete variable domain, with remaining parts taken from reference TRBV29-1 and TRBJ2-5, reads SAVISQKPSRDICQRGTSLTIQCQVDSQVTMMFWYRQQPGQSLTLIATANQGSEATYESGFVIDKFPISRPNLTFSTLTVSNMSPEDSSIYLCSAGTQETQYFGPGTRLLVL.

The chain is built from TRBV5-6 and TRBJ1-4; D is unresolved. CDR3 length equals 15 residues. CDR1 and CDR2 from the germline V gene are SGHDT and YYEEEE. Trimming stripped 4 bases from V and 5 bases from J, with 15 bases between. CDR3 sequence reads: CASSPYKGRNEKLFF. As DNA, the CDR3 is TGTGCCAGCAGCCCCTACAAGGGCCGCAATGAAAAACTGTTTTTT.

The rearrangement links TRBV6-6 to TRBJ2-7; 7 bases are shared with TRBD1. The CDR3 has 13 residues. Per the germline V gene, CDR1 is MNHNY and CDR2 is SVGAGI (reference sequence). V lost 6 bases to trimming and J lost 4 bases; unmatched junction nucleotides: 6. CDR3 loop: CASRQMGQYEQYF. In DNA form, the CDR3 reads TGTGCCAGCAGACAGATGGGACAGTACGAGCAGTACTTC.

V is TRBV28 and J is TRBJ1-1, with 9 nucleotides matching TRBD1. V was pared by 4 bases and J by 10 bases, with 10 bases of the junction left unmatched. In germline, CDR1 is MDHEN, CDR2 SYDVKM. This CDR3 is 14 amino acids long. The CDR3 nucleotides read TGTGCCAGCAGTTCCCATCGACAGGGGGGGGGAGCTTTCTTT. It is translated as CASSSHRQGGGAFF.

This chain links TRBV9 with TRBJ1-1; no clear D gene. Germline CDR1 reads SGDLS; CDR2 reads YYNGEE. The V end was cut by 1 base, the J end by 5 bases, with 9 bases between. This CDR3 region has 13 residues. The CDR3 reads CASSVLVGTEAFF. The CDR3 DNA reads TGTGCCAGCAGCGTATTGGTAGGAACTGAAGCTTTCTTT. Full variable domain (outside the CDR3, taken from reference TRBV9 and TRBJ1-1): DSGVTQTPKHLITATGQRVTLRCSPRSGDLSVYWYQQSLDQGLQFLIQYYNGEERAKGNILERFSAQQFPDLHSELNLSSLELGDSALYFCASSVLVGTEAFFGQGTRLTVV.

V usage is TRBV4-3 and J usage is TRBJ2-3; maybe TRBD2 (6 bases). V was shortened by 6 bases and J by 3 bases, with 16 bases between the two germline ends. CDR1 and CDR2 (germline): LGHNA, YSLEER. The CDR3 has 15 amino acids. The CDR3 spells CASSPGGARTDTQYF. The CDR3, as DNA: TGCGCCAGCAGTCCCGGAGGGGCAAGGACAGATACGCAGTATTTT.

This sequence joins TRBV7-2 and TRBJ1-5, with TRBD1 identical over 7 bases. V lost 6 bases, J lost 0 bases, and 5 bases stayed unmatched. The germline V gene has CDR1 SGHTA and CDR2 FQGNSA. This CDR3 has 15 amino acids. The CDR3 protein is CASSSGTDSNQPQHF. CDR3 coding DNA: TGTGCCAGCAGTTCCGGGACAGATAGCAATCAGCCCCAGCATTTT.

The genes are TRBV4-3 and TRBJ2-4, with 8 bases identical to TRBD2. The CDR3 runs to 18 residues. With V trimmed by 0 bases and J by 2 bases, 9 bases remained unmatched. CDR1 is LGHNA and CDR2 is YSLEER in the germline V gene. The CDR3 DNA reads TGCGCCAGCAGCCAAGATAACGGGGGGGCCGGGTCCAAAAACATTCAGTACTTC. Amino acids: CASSQDNGGAGSKNIQYF.

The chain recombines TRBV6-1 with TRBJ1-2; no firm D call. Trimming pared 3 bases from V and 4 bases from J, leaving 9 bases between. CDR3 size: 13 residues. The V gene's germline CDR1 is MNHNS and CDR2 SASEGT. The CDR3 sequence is CASSDIRGYGYTF. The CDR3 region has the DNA TGTGCCAGCAGTGATATTCGGGGCTATGGCTACACCTTC.

Here the CDR3 DNA reads TGTGCCAGCAGCTTAGACGGGAACGATGAGCAGTTCTTC. Amino acid sequence: CASSLDGNDEQFF. This chain links TRBV7-2 with TRBJ2-1; tentatively, D is TRBD2 (5 bases). In germline, CDR1 is SGHTA, CDR2 FQGNSA. The CDR3 is made up of 13 amino acids. Trimming stripped 1 base from V and 8 bases from J, with 9 bases between.

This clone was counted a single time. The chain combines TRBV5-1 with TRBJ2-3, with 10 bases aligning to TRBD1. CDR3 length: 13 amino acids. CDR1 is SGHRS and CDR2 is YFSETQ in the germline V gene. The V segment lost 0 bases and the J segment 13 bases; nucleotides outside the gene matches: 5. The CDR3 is CASSLEGGTGEYF. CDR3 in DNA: TGCGCCAGCAGCTTGGAAGGTGGGACAGGGGAGTATTTT. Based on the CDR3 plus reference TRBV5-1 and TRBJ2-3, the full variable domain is KAGVTQTPRYLIKTRGQQVTLSCSPISGHRSVSWYQQTPGQGLQFLFEYFSETQRNKGNFPGRFSGRQFSNSRSEMNVSTLELGDSALYLCASSLEGGTGEYFGPGTRLTVL.

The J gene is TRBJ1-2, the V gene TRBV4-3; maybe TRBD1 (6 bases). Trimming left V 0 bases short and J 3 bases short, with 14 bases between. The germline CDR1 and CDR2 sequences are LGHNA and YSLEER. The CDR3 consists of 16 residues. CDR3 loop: CASSQDGTGRYYGYTF. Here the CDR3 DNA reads TGCGCCAGCAGCCAAGATGGAACAGGGAGATACTATGGCTACACCTTC.

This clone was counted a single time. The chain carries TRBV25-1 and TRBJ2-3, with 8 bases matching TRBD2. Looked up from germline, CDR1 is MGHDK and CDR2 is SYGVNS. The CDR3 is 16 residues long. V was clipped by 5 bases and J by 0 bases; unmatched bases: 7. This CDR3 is CASSPQRGTSTDTQYF. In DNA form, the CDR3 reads TGTGCCAGCAGTCCTCAGCGGGGGACTAGCACAGATACGCAGTATTTT.

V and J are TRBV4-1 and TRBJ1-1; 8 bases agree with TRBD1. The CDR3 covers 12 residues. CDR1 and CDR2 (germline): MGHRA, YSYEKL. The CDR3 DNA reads TGCCCGACTCCAGGGGGCAGGACTGAAGCTTTCTTT. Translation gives CPTPGGRTEAFF.

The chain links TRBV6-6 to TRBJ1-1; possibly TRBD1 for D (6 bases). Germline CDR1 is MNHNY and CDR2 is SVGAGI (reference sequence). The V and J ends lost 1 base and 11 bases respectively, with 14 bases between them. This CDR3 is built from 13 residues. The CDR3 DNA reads TGTGCCAGCAGTTACTTGGGGGCGCCTAGCGCTTTCTTT. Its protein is CASSYLGAPSAFF.

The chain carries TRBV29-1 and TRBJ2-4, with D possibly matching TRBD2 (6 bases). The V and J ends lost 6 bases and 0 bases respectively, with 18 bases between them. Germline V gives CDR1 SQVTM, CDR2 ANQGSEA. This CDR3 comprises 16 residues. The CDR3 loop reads CSVATEGKLAKNIQYF. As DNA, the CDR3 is TGCAGCGTCGCCACGGAGGGGAAACTAGCCAAAAACATTCAGTACTTC.

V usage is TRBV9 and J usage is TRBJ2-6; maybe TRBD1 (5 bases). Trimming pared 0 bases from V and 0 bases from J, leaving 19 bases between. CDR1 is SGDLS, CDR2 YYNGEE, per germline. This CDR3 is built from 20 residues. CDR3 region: CASSVDFRGIIPSGANVLTF. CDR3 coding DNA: TGTGCCAGCAGCGTAGATTTTAGGGGAATCATCCCCTCTGGGGCCAACGTCCTGACTTTC. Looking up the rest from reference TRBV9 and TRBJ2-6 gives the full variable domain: DSGVTQTPKHLITATGQRVTLRCSPRSGDLSVYWYQQSLDQGLQFLIQYYNGEERAKGNILERFSAQQFPDLHSELNLSSLELGDSALYFCASSVDFRGIIPSGANVLTFGAGSRLTVL.

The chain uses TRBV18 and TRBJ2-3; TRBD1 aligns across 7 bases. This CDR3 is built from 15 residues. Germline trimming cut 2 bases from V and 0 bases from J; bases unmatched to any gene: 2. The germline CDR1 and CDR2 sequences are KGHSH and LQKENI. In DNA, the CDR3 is TGTGCCAGCTCACCATCGGGACAGAGCACAGATACGCAGTATTTT. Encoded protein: CASSPSGQSTDTQYF.

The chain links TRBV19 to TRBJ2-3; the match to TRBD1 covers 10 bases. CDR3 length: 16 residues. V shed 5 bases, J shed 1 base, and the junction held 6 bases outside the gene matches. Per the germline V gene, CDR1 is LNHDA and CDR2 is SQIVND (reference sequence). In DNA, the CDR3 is TGTGCCAGTAGTGCAACCGGGACAGGGGGCACAGATACGCAGTATTTT. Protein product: CASSATGTGGTDTQYF.

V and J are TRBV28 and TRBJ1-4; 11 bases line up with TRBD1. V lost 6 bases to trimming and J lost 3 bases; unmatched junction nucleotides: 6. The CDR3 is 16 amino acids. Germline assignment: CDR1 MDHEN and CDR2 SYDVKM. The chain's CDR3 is CASRSGQGAANEKLFF. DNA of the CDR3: TGTGCCAGCAGATCAGGACAGGGGGCCGCTAATGAAAAACTGTTTTTT. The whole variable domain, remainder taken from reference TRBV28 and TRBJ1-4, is DVKVTQSSRYLVKRTGEKVFLECVQDMDHENMFWYRQDPGLGLRLIYFSYDVKMKEKGDIPEGYSVSREKKERFSLILESASTNQTSMYLCASRSGQGAANEKLFFGSGTQLSVL.

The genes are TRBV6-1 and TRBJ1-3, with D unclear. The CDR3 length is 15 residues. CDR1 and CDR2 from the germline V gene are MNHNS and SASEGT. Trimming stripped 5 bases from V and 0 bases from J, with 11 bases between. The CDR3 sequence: CASSPLTYSGNTIYF. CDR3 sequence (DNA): TGTGCCAGCAGTCCTTTAACCTACTCTGGAAACACCATATATTTT.

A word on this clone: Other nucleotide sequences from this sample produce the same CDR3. For the CDR3, the DNA is TGTGCCAGCAGTGGACAGGGCGGCAATCAGCCCCAGCATTTT. Its translation is CASSGQGGNQPQHF. The genes are TRBV6-5 and TRBJ1-5, with TRBD1 matching over 8 bases. The CDR3 consists of 14 residues. The J segment lost 2 bases and the V segment lost 5 bases, leaving 2 bases of the junction unmatched. Per the germline V gene, CDR1 is MNHEY and CDR2 is SVGAGI.

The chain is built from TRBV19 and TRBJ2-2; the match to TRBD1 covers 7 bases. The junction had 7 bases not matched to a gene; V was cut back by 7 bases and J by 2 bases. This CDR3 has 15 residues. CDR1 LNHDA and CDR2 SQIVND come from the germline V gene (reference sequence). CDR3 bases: TGTGCCAGTACCCGGACAGGCCTAAACACCGGGGAGCTGTTTTTT. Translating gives CASTRTGLNTGELFF.

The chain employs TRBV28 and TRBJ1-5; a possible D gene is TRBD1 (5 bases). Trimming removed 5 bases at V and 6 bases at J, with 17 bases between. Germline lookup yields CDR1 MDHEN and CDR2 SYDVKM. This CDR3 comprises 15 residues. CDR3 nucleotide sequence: TGTGCCAGCAGTCTAGGGAGGGGCGTCGGTCAGCCCCAGCATTTT. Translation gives CASSLGRGVGQPQHF.

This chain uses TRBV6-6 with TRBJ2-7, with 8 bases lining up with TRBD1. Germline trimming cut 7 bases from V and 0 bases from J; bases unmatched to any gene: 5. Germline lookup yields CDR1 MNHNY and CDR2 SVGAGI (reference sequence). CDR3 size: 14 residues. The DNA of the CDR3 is TGTGCCAGCACCATCACAGGGGGCTCCTACGAGCAGTACTTC. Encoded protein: CASTITGGSYEQYF.

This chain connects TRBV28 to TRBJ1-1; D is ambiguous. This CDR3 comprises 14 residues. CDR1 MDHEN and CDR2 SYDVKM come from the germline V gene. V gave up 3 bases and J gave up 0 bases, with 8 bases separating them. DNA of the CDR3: TGTGCCAGCAGTTTGTTCAGGCTGAACACTGAAGCTTTCTTT. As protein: CASSLFRLNTEAFF.

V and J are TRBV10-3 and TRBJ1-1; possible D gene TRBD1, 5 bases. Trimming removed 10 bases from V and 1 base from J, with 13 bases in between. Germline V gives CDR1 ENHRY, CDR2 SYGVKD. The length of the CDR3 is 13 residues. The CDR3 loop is CATTRGENTEAFF. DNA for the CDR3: TGTGCCACGACGAGGGGTGAGAACACTGAAGCTTTCTTT.